Listed below are T cell receptor beta chains from one sample, sequenced in a study of T cells in Graves' hyperthyroidism and ophthalmopathy. TCRdb independently ran MiXCR on the multiplex PCR reads; one entry per CDR3 protein. The data show almost 600,000 distinct CDR3 sequences, approximately 15% seen once. Sequenced sample: blood. These receptors were collected from a woman aged 25-40 years with Graves' hyperthyroidism that later progressed to Graves' ophthalmopathy. CDR3s include the opening cysteine and the closing phenylalanine or tryptophan. The D gene is left open where the match is weak.

TRBV20-1	TRBD1	CSAWDRREAYGYTF
TRBV4-1	.	CASSQDRVIYGNEQYF
TRBV28	.	CASSFTATGLRKTQYF
TRBV19	TRBD1	CASINRGKLGEAFF
TRBV5-1	.	CASRGVREEQYF
TRBV20-1	TRBD1	CSASGQGREQYF
TRBV28	TRBD2	CASNGREMVNGELFF
TRBV19	.	CASREGPALGLNTEAFF
TRBV4-3	.	CASSQDSDRRKKLFF
TRBV12-3/TRBV12-4	.	CASRGTLNQPQHF
TRBV29-1	TRBD1	CSVDTGDGSYEQYF
TRBV5-6	.	CASSFWGLEYGYTF
TRBV5-1	.	CASSRRDGGLNTEAFF
TRBV20-1	TRBD2	CSARAPGTSYYEQYF
TRBV7-2	TRBD2	CASSLAGSGNTDTQYF
TRBV20-1	.	CSASNRNTGELFF
TRBV3-1	TRBD1	CASSHGTGGGNSPLHF
TRBV7-9	.	CASSSYSNQPQHF
TRBV10-3	.	CAIKSDGNQPQHF
TRBV19	TRBD2	CASRSGTREGEQFF
TRBV3-1	TRBD1	CASSQEDPGQGTNYGYTF
TRBV2	.	CASSDESGSDTQYF
TRBV20-1	TRBD2	CSARTSGRAANEQFF
TRBV2	TRBD1	CASRDSHF
TRBV20-1	.	CSASRGSPQETQYF
TRBV3-1	TRBD1	CASGTGVNYGYTF
TRBV11-3	.	CASSLSQTVHNEQFF
TRBV20-1	TRBD2	CSASSASGNKNIQYF
TRBV6-2/TRBV6-3	.	CASSRSGSGEQYF
TRBV28	.	CASRLKAIIYF
TRBV5-4	TRBD1	CASSLDRGVSPLHF
TRBV30	.	CAWSSLDSNQPQHF
TRBV27	TRBD2	CASSPLAGDEQFF
TRBV3-1	.	CASSQDQGWGQPQHF
TRBV7-3	.	CASSPLNGGDEQFF
TRBV24-1	TRBD1	CATSDTGAVHEQYF
TRBV7-2	.	CASSQGGDTQYF
TRBV6-2/TRBV6-3	TRBD1	CASSPGGVNEPQHF
TRBV7-9	TRBD1	CASSSGLQGAVRANVLTF
TRBV3-1	TRBD2	CASSLGLAGPIQYF
TRBV7-8	.	CASSPKTPMGTGELFF
TRBV7-2	.	CASSRANSDYEQYF
TRBV28	.	CASSLCVRYSNQPQHF